Listed here are 5 T cell receptor beta chains from one sample, sequenced in a study of identical twins. TCRdb fed the 5' RACE reads into MiXCR, producing one record per CDR3 protein. The sample has 700,000 or so distinct CDR3 sequences, under 9% seen once. These data are also associated with another study on yellow fever vaccine responses in identical twins.

Sequenced material: PBMCs. The receptors come from a young woman in good health.

The chain uses TRBV11-1 and TRBJ2-3; 14 bases fit TRBD2. CDR3 length: 19 amino acids. V lost 5 bases, J lost 5 bases, and 15 bases stayed unmatched. Germline V lookup: CDR1 SGHAT, CDR2 FQDESV (reference sequence). CDR3 sequence reads: CASSAPVTSGGASVDTQYF. CDR3 in DNA: TGTGCCAGCAGCGCGCCCGTGACTAGCGGGGGGGCCTCCGTAGATACGCAGTATTTT. The complete variable domain, with remaining parts taken from reference TRBV11-1 and TRBJ2-3, reads EAEVAQSPRYKITEKSQAVAFWCDPISGHATLYWYRQILGQGPELLVQFQDESVVDDSQLPKDRFSAERLKGVDSTLKIQPAELGDSAMYLCASSAPVTSGGASVDTQYFGPGTRLTVL.

This clonotype was recorded a few times. The chain couples TRBV29-1 to TRBJ1-2, with a tentative D call TRBD1 (6 bases). Trimming cost V 6 bases and J 5 bases, with 13 bases left between them. The CDR3 loop spans 12 amino acids. Germline V gene sequence: CDR1 SQVTM, CDR2 ANQGSEA. The CDR3 sequence is CSVGTGIYGYTF. CDR3 in DNA: TGCAGCGTCGGAACAGGGATATATGGCTACACCTTC. Full variable domain (rest looked up from reference TRBV29-1 and TRBJ1-2): SAVISQKPSRDICQRGTSLTIQCQVDSQVTMMFWYRQQPGQSLTLIATANQGSEATYESGFVIDKFPISRPNLTFSTLTVSNMSPEDSSIYLCSVGTGIYGYTFGSGTRLTVV.

This chain links TRBV2 with TRBJ2-3, with 13 positions matching TRBD2. The ends lost 6 bases at V and 6 bases at J; junction bases unmatched: 6. Germline CDR1 and CDR2: SNHLY and FYNNEI. CDR3 size: 15 residues. The CDR3 sequence: CASRLLAGGQDTQYF. Written as DNA, the CDR3 is TGTGCCAGCAGGCTACTAGCGGGGGGGCAGGATACGCAGTATTTT.

The gene calls are TRBV27 and TRBJ2-1; 7 nucleotides agree with TRBD2. The V segment lost 0 bases and the J segment 2 bases; nucleotides outside the gene matches: 4. The germline CDR1 and CDR2 sequences are MNHEY and SMNVEV (reference sequence). CDR3 length equals 16 residues. The CDR3 nucleotides are TGTGCCAGCAGTTTATCATGGGGGGGACCCTACAATGAGCAGTTCTTC. The encoded protein is CASSLSWGGPYNEQFF.

This clonotype was observed at least ten times. The rearrangement joins TRBV7-6 to TRBJ2-1; the D call may be TRBD1 or TRBD2 (5 bases each). From germline, CDR1 is SGHVS and CDR2 FNYEAQ. The ends were cut back, 3 bases at V and 7 bases at J, with 16 bases in the middle. The CDR3 spans 15 residues. The CDR3 loop is CASSLRGAIGNEQFF. The CDR3 region has the DNA TGTGCCAGCAGCTTGAGGGGAGCAATAGGTAATGAGCAGTTCTTC.